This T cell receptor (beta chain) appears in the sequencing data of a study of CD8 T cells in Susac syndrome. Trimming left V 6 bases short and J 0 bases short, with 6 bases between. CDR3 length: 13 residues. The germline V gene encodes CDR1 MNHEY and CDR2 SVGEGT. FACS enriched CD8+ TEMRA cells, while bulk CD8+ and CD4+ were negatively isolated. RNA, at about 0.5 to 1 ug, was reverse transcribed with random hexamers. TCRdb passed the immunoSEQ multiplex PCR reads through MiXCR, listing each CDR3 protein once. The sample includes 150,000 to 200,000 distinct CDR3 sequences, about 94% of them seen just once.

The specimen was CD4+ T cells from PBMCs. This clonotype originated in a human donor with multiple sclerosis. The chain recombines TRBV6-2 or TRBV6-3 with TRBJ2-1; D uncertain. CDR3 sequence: CASSSGSYNEQFF. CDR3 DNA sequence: TGTGCCAGCAGCTCGGGCTCCTACAATGAGCAGTTCTTC.